These 27 T cell receptor beta chains came from one sample sequenced in a study of OX40 agonist ivuxolimab in advanced cancers. Repertoires were generated with immunoSEQ multiplex PCR, while TCRdb's copy carries only in-frame clones and drops some. Of tens of thousands of clones listed, approximately 90% are singletons. The sequenced sample was CD4+ or CD8+ T cells sorted from blood, obtained in a trial of the OX40 agonist ivuxolimab. These receptors originate from an adult with an advanced solid tumor such as melanoma, head and neck, liver or kidney cancer.

This sequence joins TRBV13 and TRBJ2-2; D call uncertain. Per germline, CDR1 PRHDT and CDR2 FYEKMQ (reference sequence). This CDR3 has 15 amino acids. Trimming stripped 1 base from V and 1 base from J, with 7 bases between. CDR3 loop: CASSLAGMNTGELFF. The CDR3 coding sequence is TGTGCCAGCAGCTTAGCCGGAATGAACACCGGGGAGCTGTTTTTT.

This chain joins TRBV7-8 and TRBJ1-1; D is unresolved. The CDR3 has 14 amino acids. Germline loops: CDR1 SGHVS, CDR2 FQNEAQ. Trimming removed 6 bases at V and 3 bases at J, with 14 bases between. CDR3 in DNA: TGTGCCAGCAGTAGTGAATGGGAAGACACTGAAGCTTTCTTT. Its translation is CASSSEWEDTEAFF. Full variable domain (rest looked up from reference TRBV7-8 and TRBJ1-1): GAGVSQSPRYKVAKRGQDVALRCDPISGHVSLFWYQQALGQGPEFLTYFQNEAQLDKSGLPSDRFFAERPEGSVSTLKIQRTQQEDSAVYLCASSSEWEDTEAFFGQGTRLTVV.

This CDR3 reads CASSQDLASGSYEQYF. For the CDR3, the DNA is TGTGCCAGCAGCCAAGATCTTGCTAGCGGGAGCTACGAGCAGTACTTC. This chain joins TRBV4-2 and TRBJ2-7; 10 nucleotides match TRBD2. Germline CDR1 is LGHNA and CDR2 is YNFKEQ. Trimming took 0 bases from V and 3 from J; bases not matched to a gene: 5. The CDR3 totals 16 residues.

The chain combines TRBV4-2 with TRBJ1-1; 7 bases agree with TRBD1. This CDR3 has 15 residues. Per germline, CDR1 LGHNA and CDR2 YNFKEQ. J was trimmed by 4 bases and V by 0 bases; bases with no gene match: 5. In DNA form, the CDR3 reads TGTGCCAGCAGCCAAGAGACAGGGAGTTTCACTGAAGCTTTCTTT. Amino acids: CASSQETGSFTEAFF.

The gene calls are TRBV2 and TRBJ2-1, with D unresolved. Per germline, CDR1 SNHLY and CDR2 FYNNEI. The length of the CDR3 is 13 residues. The V gene lost 10 bases and the J gene lost 9 bases, with 19 bases spanning the gap. DNA for the CDR3: TGTGCCACCGAAACGACGGTGGAGTCTGAGCAGTTCTTC. Protein sequence: CATETTVESEQFF.

The chain recombines TRBV6-5 with TRBJ1-3; D is uncertain. Germline V gene sequence: CDR1 MNHEY, CDR2 SVGAGI. Trimming pared 6 bases from V and 3 bases from J, leaving 9 bases between. The CDR3 contains 13 residues. This chain's CDR3 is CASSLSVGNTIYF. CDR3 bases: TGTGCCAGCAGCCTTTCTGTTGGAAACACCATATATTTT.

The chain combines TRBV6-5 with TRBJ2-1, with TRBD2 matching over 7 bases. The length of the CDR3 is 16 residues. V trimming: 0 bases; J trimming: 5 bases; junction bases outside the gene matches: 7. The germline CDR1 and CDR2 sequences are MNHEY and SVGAGI. The CDR3 DNA reads TGTGCCAGCAGTTACTCTCTGGTAGCGGGTGACAATGAGCAGTTCTTC. Its protein product is CASSYSLVAGDNEQFF.

The V gene is TRBV9, the J gene TRBJ2-2, with 7 positions matching TRBD1. V lost 3 bases to trimming and J lost 2 bases; unmatched junction nucleotides: 1. This CDR3 has 14 residues. CDR1 SGDLS and CDR2 YYNGEE come from the germline V gene. CDR3 in DNA: TGTGCCAGCAGCGGACAGGGAAACACCGGGGAGCTGTTTTTT. As protein: CASSGQGNTGELFF.

The chain joins TRBV27 to TRBJ2-7; 8 bases are shared with TRBD1. The V and J ends lost 0 bases and 6 bases, in that order; junction bases with no gene match: 4. CDR1 MNHEY and CDR2 SMNVEV come from the germline V gene (reference sequence). The CDR3 is 14 amino acids. The CDR3: CASSLSTGEAEQYF. The CDR3, as DNA: TGTGCCAGCAGTTTATCGACAGGGGAGGCCGAGCAGTACTTC.

The chain couples TRBV28 to TRBJ1-4; D might be TRBD1 (5 bases). CDR3 size: 12 residues. Trimming took off 6 bases at V and 5 bases at J, with 7 bases between the two ends. Germline V lookup: CDR1 MDHEN, CDR2 SYDVKM. Here the CDR3 DNA reads TGTGCCAGCAGCCAGGGAAATGAAAAACTGTTTTTT. This translates into CASSQGNEKLFF.

This clone has just one count. The rearrangement joins TRBV4-2 to TRBJ2-6; the D gene could be TRBD1 or TRBD2 (5 bases each). CDR1 is LGHNA and CDR2 is YNFKEQ in the germline V gene. CDR3 size: 15 residues. Trimming shortened V by 0 bases and J by 4 bases, and 7 bases separated the two germline ends. The CDR3: CASSQEGDGANVLTF. The CDR3 DNA reads as TGTGCCAGCAGCCAAGAGGGGGACGGGGCCAACGTCCTGACTTTC.

This chain joins TRBV6-1 and TRBJ1-4; D uncertain. Germline-derived CDR1 and CDR2 are MNHNS and SASEGT. Trimming shortened V by 1 base and J by 8 bases, and 2 bases separated the two germline ends. The CDR3 loop spans 11 amino acids. CDR3 sequence: CASSEGEKLFF. The CDR3 DNA follows: TGTGCCAGCAGTGAAGGGGAAAAACTGTTTTTT.

The rearrangement joins TRBV28 to TRBJ2-2; no clear D gene. The V gene lost 3 bases and the J gene lost 3 bases, with 11 bases spanning the gap. Germline-derived CDR1 and CDR2 are MDHEN and SYDVKM. The CDR3 runs to 15 residues. The CDR3 DNA sequence: TGTGCCAGCAGTTTCGAGACCCGGGACACCGGGGAGCTGTTTTTT. It specifies CASSFETRDTGELFF.

This clone occurred a few times. Other DNA sequences in the sample encode the same CDR3. V usage is TRBV6-5 and J usage is TRBJ2-1, with TRBD2 matching over 9 bases. The CDR3 sequence is 15 residues long. Trimming removed 2 bases from V and 5 bases from J; junction bases left unmatched: 4. Per the germline V gene, CDR1 is MNHEY and CDR2 is SVGAGI. CDR3 sequence: CASSYVAGVDNEQFF. The CDR3 bases are TGTGCCAGCAGTTACGTAGCGGGAGTCGACAATGAGCAGTTCTTC.

The V and J genes are TRBV28 and TRBJ2-7; 10 bases line up with TRBD2. Trimming removed 6 bases from V and 0 bases from J; junction bases left unmatched: 5. Germline V gives CDR1 MDHEN, CDR2 SYDVKM. The CDR3 runs to 15 residues. The CDR3, as DNA: TGTGCCAGCAGATTAGGACTAGCGGACTCCTACGAGCAGTACTTC. Its protein is CASRLGLADSYEQYF.

The chain is built from TRBV5-4 and TRBJ2-1, with 8 positions matching TRBD2. The ends lost 4 bases at V and 7 bases at J; junction bases unmatched: 10. The germline V gene has CDR1 SGHNT and CDR2 YYREEE (reference sequence). The CDR3 extends over 15 amino acids. The CDR3 sequence is CASSGSLLAENEQFF. As DNA, the CDR3 is TGTGCCAGCAGCGGATCGTTACTAGCGGAGAATGAGCAGTTCTTC.

This clone is a singleton in its sample. The genes are TRBV4-2 and TRBJ2-3; D gene uncertain. Per the germline V gene, CDR1 is LGHNA and CDR2 is YNFKEQ. CDR3 length: 15 amino acids. Trimming stripped 0 bases from V and 4 bases from J, with 11 bases between. The CDR3 here is CASSQDPLVPDTQYF. The CDR3 nucleotides read TGTGCCAGCAGCCAAGATCCCCTTGTCCCAGATACGCAGTATTTT.

The V and J genes are TRBV4-2 and TRBJ2-1, with 7 nucleotides matching TRBD2. CDR3 size: 18 residues. Trimming took 1 base from V and 0 from J; bases not matched to a gene: 9. Germline CDR1 LGHNA, CDR2 YNFKEQ. The CDR3 spells CASSQVDGGVDSYNEQFF. In nucleotides, the CDR3 is TGTGCCAGCAGCCAAGTCGATGGGGGGGTGGACTCCTACAATGAGCAGTTCTTC.

The CDR3: CASRPWTSGQETQYF. The CDR3 DNA sequence: TGTGCCAGCAGACCTTGGACTAGCGGGCAAGAGACCCAGTACTTC. V and J are TRBV7-9 and TRBJ2-5, with 11 bases lining up with TRBD2. The CDR3 length is 15 residues. V lost 6 bases to trimming and J lost 2 bases; unmatched junction nucleotides: 5. Per germline, CDR1 SEHNR and CDR2 FQNEAQ (reference sequence).

V and J are TRBV25-1 and TRBJ2-1; D possibly corresponds to TRBD1 (5 bases). CDR1 MGHDK and CDR2 SYGVNS come from the germline V gene. V lost 1 base to trimming and J lost 9 bases, with 13 bases between them. The CDR3 is made up of 14 amino acids. The DNA for the CDR3 is TGTGCCAGCAGTGAATGGCAGGGCCACGGTGAGCAGTTCTTC. Translation: CASSEWQGHGEQFF. Filled out from reference TRBV25-1 and TRBJ2-1, the complete variable domain reads EADIYQTPRYLVIGTGKKITLECSQTMGHDKMYWYQQDPGMELHLIHYSYGVNSTEKGDLSSESTVSRIRTEHFPLTLESARPSHTSQYLCASSEWQGHGEQFFGPGTRLTVL.

In this sample, this clone turned up a few times. The genes are TRBV19 and TRBJ2-1; the match to TRBD2 covers 9 bases. The CDR3 is made up of 16 amino acids. J lost 2 bases, V lost 3 bases, and 5 bases had no gene match. The germline V gene encodes CDR1 LNHDA and CDR2 SQIVND (reference sequence). In nucleotides, the CDR3 is TGTGCCAGTAGTATTCTGCGGGAGGGGACCTACAATGAGCAGTTCTTC. It yields the protein CASSILREGTYNEQFF.

CDR3 bases: TGTGCCAGCAGTTACGACACGCTCTACGAGCAGTACTTC. It translates to CASSYDTLYEQYF. The gene calls are TRBV6-6 and TRBJ2-7; unclear D gene. The CDR3 runs to 13 residues. V was clipped by 2 bases and J by 3 bases, with 8 bases between them. Germline CDR1 and CDR2: MNHNY and SVGAGI (reference sequence).

The V and J genes are TRBV9 and TRBJ2-2; either TRBD1 or TRBD2 may fit D (6 bases each). Germline V gene lookup returns CDR1 SGDLS and CDR2 YYNGEE. This CDR3 has 15 amino acids. V lost 0 bases to trimming and J lost 4 bases, with 10 bases between them. The CDR3 protein is CASSVVGGITGELFF. CDR3 DNA sequence: TGTGCCAGCAGCGTAGTGGGGGGCATCACCGGGGAGCTGTTTTTT.

The rearrangement links TRBV28 to TRBJ2-7; perhaps D is TRBD1 or TRBD2 (7 bases each). The CDR3 is made up of 14 amino acids. The ends were cut back, 1 base at V and 8 bases at J, with 15 bases in the middle. Germline V lookup: CDR1 MDHEN, CDR2 SYDVKM. The CDR3 DNA sequence: TGTGCCAGCAGTTTATTCAGGGGGGGCGGTAAGCAGTACTTC. Translating it yields CASSLFRGGGKQYF.

The V call is TRBV28, the J call TRBJ2-7, with a possible D match to TRBD1 (7 bases). The CDR3 runs to 15 residues. The V and J ends lost 6 bases and 0 bases respectively, with 15 bases between them. Looked up from germline, CDR1 is MDHEN and CDR2 is SYDVKM. CDR3: CASRRRDSASYEQYF. In DNA form, the CDR3 reads TGTGCCAGCAGGCGGCGGGACAGTGCCTCCTACGAGCAGTACTTC.

The rearrangement uses TRBV19 and TRBJ1-2; possibly TRBD1 for D (5 bases). The CDR3 contains 15 residues. Trimming took off 7 bases at V and 0 bases at J, with 15 bases between the two ends. In germline, CDR1 is LNHDA, CDR2 SQIVND (reference sequence). CDR3 residues: CASTVGDGANYGYTF. In DNA form, the CDR3 reads TGTGCCAGTACCGTGGGGGACGGAGCTAACTATGGCTACACCTTC.

This chain uses TRBV25-1 with TRBJ2-7; 9 bases match TRBD1. Germline V lookup: CDR1 MGHDK, CDR2 SYGVNS. J gave up 5 bases and V 6 bases, and 8 bases lay outside the gene matches. CDR3 length: 14 amino acids. The CDR3 loop is CASSTGTGLDEQYF. CDR3 nucleotides: TGTGCCAGCAGCACCGGGACAGGGTTGGACGAGCAGTACTTC.